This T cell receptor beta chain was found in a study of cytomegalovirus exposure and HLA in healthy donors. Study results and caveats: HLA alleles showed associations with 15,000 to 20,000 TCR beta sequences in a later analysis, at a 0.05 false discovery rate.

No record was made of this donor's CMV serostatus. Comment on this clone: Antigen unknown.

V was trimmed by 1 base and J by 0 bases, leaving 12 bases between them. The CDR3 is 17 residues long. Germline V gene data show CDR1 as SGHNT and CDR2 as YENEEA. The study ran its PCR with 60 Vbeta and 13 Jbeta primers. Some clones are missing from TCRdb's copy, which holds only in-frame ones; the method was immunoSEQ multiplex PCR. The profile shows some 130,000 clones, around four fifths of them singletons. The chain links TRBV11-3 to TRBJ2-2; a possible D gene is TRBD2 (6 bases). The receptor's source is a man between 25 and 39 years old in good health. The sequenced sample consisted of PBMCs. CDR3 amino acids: CASSLAAGLSNTGELFF. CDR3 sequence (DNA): TGTGCCAGCAGCTTAGCGGCGGGATTATCGAACACCGGGGAGCTGTTTTTT.